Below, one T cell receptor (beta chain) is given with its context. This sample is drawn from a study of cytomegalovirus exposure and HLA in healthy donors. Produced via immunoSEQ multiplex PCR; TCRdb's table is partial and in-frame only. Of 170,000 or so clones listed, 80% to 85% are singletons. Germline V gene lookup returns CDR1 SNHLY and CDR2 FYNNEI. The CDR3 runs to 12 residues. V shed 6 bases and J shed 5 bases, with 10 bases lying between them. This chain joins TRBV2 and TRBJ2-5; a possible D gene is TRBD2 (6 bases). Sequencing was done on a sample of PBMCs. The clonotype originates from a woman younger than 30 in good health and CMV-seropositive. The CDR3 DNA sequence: TGTGCCAGCAGCGCGGGAAGGGAGACCCAGTACTTC. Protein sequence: CASSAGRETQYF.